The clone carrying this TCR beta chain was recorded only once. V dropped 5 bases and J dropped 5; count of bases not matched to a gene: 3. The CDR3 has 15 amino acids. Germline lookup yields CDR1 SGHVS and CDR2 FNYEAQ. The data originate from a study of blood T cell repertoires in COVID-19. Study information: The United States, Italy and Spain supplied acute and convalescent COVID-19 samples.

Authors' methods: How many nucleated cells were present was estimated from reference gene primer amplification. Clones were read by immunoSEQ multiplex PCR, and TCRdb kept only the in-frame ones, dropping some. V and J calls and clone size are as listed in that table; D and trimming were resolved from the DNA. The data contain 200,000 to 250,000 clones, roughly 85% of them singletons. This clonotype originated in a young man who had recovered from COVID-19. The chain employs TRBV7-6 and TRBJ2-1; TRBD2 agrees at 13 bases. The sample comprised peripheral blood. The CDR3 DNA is TGTGCCAGCAGCGTTACTAGCGGGGGGGACAATGAGCAGTTCTTC. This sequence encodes CASSVTSGGDNEQFF.